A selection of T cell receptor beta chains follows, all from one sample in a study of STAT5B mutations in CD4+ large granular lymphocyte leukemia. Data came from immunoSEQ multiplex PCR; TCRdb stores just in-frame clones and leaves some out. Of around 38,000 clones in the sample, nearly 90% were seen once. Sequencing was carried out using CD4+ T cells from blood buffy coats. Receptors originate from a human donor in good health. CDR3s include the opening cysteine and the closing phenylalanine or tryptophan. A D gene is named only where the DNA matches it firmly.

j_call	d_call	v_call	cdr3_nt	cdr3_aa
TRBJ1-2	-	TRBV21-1	TGTGCCGGGATTTATGGCTACACCTTC	CAGIYGYTF
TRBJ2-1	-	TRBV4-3	TGCGCCAGCAGCCAATCGCGGAGGCCGGGCTATGAGCAGTTCTTC	CASSQSRRPGYEQFF
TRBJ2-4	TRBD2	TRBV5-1	TGCGCCAGCAGCTGGGTAGGGACTAGCGGGAGTCGAGACATTCAGTACTTC	CASSWVGTSGSRDIQYF
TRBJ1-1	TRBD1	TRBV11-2	TGTGCCAGCAGCTTCCCGGGACAGCCCTATTTCACTGAAGCTTTCTTT	CASSFPGQPYFTEAFF
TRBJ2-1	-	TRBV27	TGTGCCAGCAGTTTATTATCTAGGGCCATTTACAATGAGCAGTTCTTC	CASSLLSRAIYNEQFF
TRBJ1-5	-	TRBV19	TGTGCCAGTAGTATAGATTTTCCGAATCGGGGGTATAATCAGCCCCAGCATTTT	CASSIDFPNRGYNQPQHF
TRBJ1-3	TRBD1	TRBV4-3	TGCGCCAGCAGCCAAGAATTCCGGACAGGAAACTCTGGAAACACCATATATTTT	CASSQEFRTGNSGNTIYF
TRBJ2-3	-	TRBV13	TGTGCCAGCAATCGAAACTGGGGAGGTAGCACAGATACGCAGTATTTT	CASNRNWGGSTDTQYF
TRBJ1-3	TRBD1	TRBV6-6	TGTGCCAGCAGTCTGGACAGGGGCGCCTCTGGAAACACCATATATTTT	CASSLDRGASGNTIYF
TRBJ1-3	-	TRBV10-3	TGTGCCATCAGTGAGGTCAAGGCAGCCAACTCTGGAAACACCATATATTTT	CAISEVKAANSGNTIYF
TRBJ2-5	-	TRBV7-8	TGTGCCAGCAGCTTAGCGCACAGGGTAGAGACCCAGTACTTC	CASSLAHRVETQYF